This is a list of T cell receptor beta chains from one sample in a study of T cell changes during pregnancy in multiple sclerosis. The method was immunoSEQ multiplex PCR; TCRdb's version includes in-frame clones alone and lacks a portion of them. The sample shows roughly 49,000 clones, roughly 92% of them seen only once. Sequencing used CD4+ T cells from peripheral blood mononuclear cells, obtained in the second trimester of pregnancy. The receptors shown here come from a female donor in good health, enrolled as a control in a pregnancy study. CDR3s include the opening cysteine and the closing phenylalanine or tryptophan. The D gene is left open where the match is weak. The listing skips clone size in some rows; elsewhere it reads once, few, many or a size class.

V gene	D gene	clone size	J gene	CDR3 protein	CDR3 DNA
TRBV7-6	.	.	TRBJ1-3	CASSPLLITSSGNTIYF	TGTGCCAGCAGCCCCCTCCTGATTACCAGCTCTGGAAACACCATATATTTT
TRBV6-1	.	.	TRBJ1-5	CASSERPYSNQPQHF	TGTGCCAGCAGTGAACGCCCCTATAGCAATCAGCCCCAGCATTTT
TRBV30	.	once	TRBJ1-5	CAWTGGVPGTQPQHF	TGTGCCTGGACCGGGGGGGTCCCGGGGACTCAGCCCCAGCATTTT
TRBV7-2	.	.	TRBJ2-7	CASSLGHSYEQYF	TGTGCCAGCAGCCTAGGACACTCCTACGAGCAGTACTTC
TRBV5-8	TRBD1	.	TRBJ1-1	CASSYHRQGPGTEAFF	TGTGCCAGCAGCTACCATCGACAGGGCCCTGGAACTGAAGCTTTCTTT
TRBV5-4	TRBD2	.	TRBJ2-5	CASSLDGTRKETQYF	TGTGCCAGCAGCTTGGATGGGACTAGGAAAGAGACCCAGTACTTC
TRBV19	TRBD2	.	TRBJ2-7	CASSMTMGGRGDYEQYF	TGTGCCAGTAGTATGACGATGGGCGGGCGGGGGGACTACGAGCAGTACTTC
TRBV5-6	TRBD1	.	TRBJ1-2	CASNPGQGNYYGYTF	TGTGCCAGCAACCCAGGACAGGGGAATTACTATGGCTACACCTTC
TRBV2	TRBD2	.	TRBJ2-5	CASSAGGVGGETQYF	TGTGCCAGCAGCGCCGGGGGGGTCGGAGGGGAGACCCAGTACTTC
TRBV19	.	.	TRBJ1-1	CASSIDESMNTEAFF	TGTGCCAGTAGTATAGATGAGAGCATGAACACTGAAGCTTTCTTT
TRBV7-2	TRBD1	.	TRBJ1-2	CASSPGTGGRGYTF	TGTGCCAGCAGCCCCGGGACAGGGGGCCGTGGCTACACCTTC
TRBV7-2	TRBD1	.	TRBJ2-2	CASSIRQGGATGELFF	TGTGCCAGCAGCATCAGACAGGGGGGGGCCACCGGGGAGCTGTTTTTT
TRBV7-9	.	once	TRBJ1-1	CASSLDGAMNTEAFF	TGTGCCAGCAGCTTAGATGGGGCCATGAACACTGAAGCTTTCTTT
TRBV7-8	TRBD2	.	TRBJ2-2	CASSFTTSGGIGELFF	TGTGCCAGCAGTTTCACGACTAGCGGGGGGATCGGGGAGCTGTTTTTT
TRBV5-6	.	.	TRBJ1-2	CASSTWAFNYGYTF	TGTGCCAGCAGCACCTGGGCGTTTAACTATGGCTACACCTTC
TRBV11-2	TRBD1	few	TRBJ1-6	CASSQLRQGNSPLHF	TGTGCCAGCAGCCAGCTTCGACAGGGGAATTCACCCCTCCACTTT
TRBV7-9	TRBD1	.	TRBJ1-1	CASSSGQGSNTEAFF	TGTGCCAGCAGCTCGGGACAGGGCTCGAACACTGAAGCTTTCTTT
TRBV7-2	TRBD1	.	TRBJ2-5	CASSPGGRYQETQYF	TGTGCCAGCAGCCCAGGGGGCCGGTACCAAGAGACCCAGTACTTC
TRBV6-5	.	.	TRBJ1-1	CASSSQKNTEAFF	TGTGCCAGCAGTTCCCAAAAGAACACTGAAGCTTTCTTT
TRBV7-2	TRBD1	.	TRBJ1-2	CASSLVVGTGGYGYTF	TGTGCCAGCAGCTTAGTAGTAGGGACAGGGGGGTATGGCTACACCTTC
TRBV7-8	TRBD1	.	TRBJ1-1	CASSLPVTGDMNTEAFF	TGTGCCAGCAGCTTACCGGTGACAGGGGACATGAACACTGAAGCTTTCTTT
TRBV23-1	.	.	TRBJ1-6	CASTPGGIYNSPLHF	TGCGCCAGCACCCCCGGGGGGATATATAATTCACCCCTCCACTTT
TRBV7-8	.	.	TRBJ2-7	CASSRLGGYTASTYEQYF	TGTGCCAGCAGCCGGCTGGGGGGATATACCGCCAGCACCTACGAGCAGTACTTC
TRBV12-5	.	.	TRBJ2-3	CASGARRGDTQYF	TGTGCTAGTGGTGCCCGACGGGGGGATACGCAGTATTTT
TRBV30	TRBD1	.	TRBJ1-5	CAWSVFGQGNQPQHF	TGTGCCTGGAGTGTATTCGGACAGGGGAATCAGCCCCAGCATTTT
TRBV11-3	.	once	TRBJ1-6	CASSWETWSSNSPLHF	TGTGCCAGCAGCTGGGAGACGTGGTCGAGTAATTCACCCCTCCACTTT
TRBV30	TRBD1	.	TRBJ1-2	CAWSVPGGYGYTF	TGTGCCTGGAGTGTACCAGGGGGGTATGGCTACACCTTC
TRBV18	.	.	TRBJ2-1	CASSPPSPKRNEQFF	TGTGCCAGCTCACCTCCTAGTCCTAAGAGGAATGAGCAGTTCTTC
TRBV5-6	.	once	TRBJ2-2	CASSLVLIEGTGELFF	TGTGCCAGCAGCTTGGTTCTCATAGAGGGCACCGGGGAGCTGTTTTTT
TRBV18	TRBD1	.	TRBJ1-1	CASSPAGTGVNTEAFF	TGTGCCAGCTCACCTGCCGGGACAGGGGTGAACACTGAAGCTTTCTTT
TRBV2	TRBD1	.	TRBJ1-1	CASVTGGKNTEAFF	TGTGCCAGCGTGACAGGGGGCAAGAACACTGAAGCTTTCTTT
TRBV7-9	TRBD1	.	TRBJ1-6	CAALQGAPRGNSPLHF	TGTGCCGCCTTACAGGGGGCGCCTAGAGGTAATTCACCCCTCCACTTT
TRBV30	.	.	TRBJ2-7	CAWSVRQGGEQYF	TGTGCCTGGAGTGTTAGGCAGGGTGGCGAGCAGTACTTC
TRBV21-1	.	.	TRBJ2-7	CASSTWTSGDYEQYF	TGTGCCAGCAGCACCTGGACTAGCGGGGATTACGAGCAGTACTTC
TRBV7-2	.	.	TRBJ1-2	CASSLNGYGYTF	TGTGCCAGCAGCTTAAACGGTTATGGCTACACCTTC
TRBV29-1	TRBD1	.	TRBJ1-2	CSVSGTGVNYGYTF	TGCAGCGTTTCCGGGACAGGGGTTAACTATGGCTACACCTTC
TRBV7-6	TRBD2	.	TRBJ2-5	CASSPGGAGGWETQYF	TGTGCCAGCAGTCCCGGAGGAGCGGGGGGATGGGAGACCCAGTACTTC
TRBV4-3	TRBD1	.	TRBJ2-5	CASSQVSGGETQYF	TGCGCCAGCAGCCAAGTCTCAGGGGGAGAGACCCAGTACTTC
TRBV30	TRBD1	.	TRBJ1-2	CAWGRDRAPLNYGYTF	TGTGCCTGGGGCCGGGACAGAGCCCCTCTAAACTATGGCTACACCTTC
TRBV5-1	.	.	TRBJ2-5	CASSSTPTDRSGETQYF	TGCGCCAGCAGCTCCACACCAACAGACAGGTCTGGGGAGACCCAGTACTTC
TRBV6-5	.	.	TRBJ1-2	CASNPQVNYGYTF	TGTGCCAGCAACCCCCAGGTTAACTATGGCTACACCTTC
TRBV5-6	.	once	TRBJ1-4	CASSSDSGDEKLFF	TGTGCCAGCAGCTCGGACAGCGGAGATGAAAAACTGTTTTTT
TRBV6-5	.	once	TRBJ1-3	CASSSQDSAGNTIYF	TGTGCCAGCAGTTCTCAGGACTCAGCTGGAAACACCATATATTTT
TRBV9	.	.	TRBJ2-7	CASSLTSLDPYEQYF	TGTGCCAGCAGCCTTACTAGCTTGGACCCCTACGAGCAGTACTTC
TRBV9	TRBD2	.	TRBJ2-1	CASSVEAGGPSEQFF	TGTGCCAGCAGCGTAGAGGCGGGGGGGCCTAGTGAGCAGTTCTTC
TRBV7-9	TRBD2	.	TRBJ2-1	CASSSLPAGASYEQFF	TGTGCCAGCAGCTCCCTCCCAGCGGGGGCCTCTTATGAGCAGTTCTTC
TRBV6-5	.	once	TRBJ1-6	CASLAATSNSPLHF	TGTGCCAGCCTCGCGGCAACTAGCAATTCACCCCTCCACTTT
TRBV7-2	TRBD1	.	TRBJ1-5	CASSWGQGWNQPQHF	TGTGCCAGCAGCTGGGGACAGGGGTGGAATCAGCCCCAGCATTTT
TRBV6-6	.	.	TRBJ2-7	CASSRPGQRNEQYF	TGTGCCAGCAGTCGGCCGGGACAAAGGAACGAGCAGTACTTC
TRBV14	TRBD2	.	TRBJ2-3	CASSPRTSGDTQYF	TGTGCCAGCAGCCCGAGGACTAGCGGAGATACGCAGTATTTT
TRBV18	.	.	TRBJ1-1	CASSPPAGFYTEAFF	TGTGCCAGCTCACCACCGGCAGGGTTCTACACTGAAGCTTTCTTT
TRBV2	TRBD1	.	TRBJ2-1	CASSEIVIRTGPSSYNEQFF	TGTGCCAGCAGTGAAATAGTAATACGGACAGGGCCAAGCTCCTACAATGAGCAGTTCTTC
TRBV5-1	TRBD1	.	TRBJ1-1	CASSLVPGGNTEAFF	TGCGCCAGCAGCTTGGTTCCAGGGGGCAACACTGAAGCTTTCTTT